Listed below are T cell receptor beta chains from one sample, sequenced in a study of T-cell memory formation after mild COVID-19. TCRdb processed the 5' RACE reads anew with MiXCR; each CDR3 protein has one entry. The sample records about 290,000 distinct CDR3 sequences, about a sixth being singletons. The sequenced sample consisted of PBMCs or a T cell subset sorted from them (not recorded which). The receptors come from a man aged 18 to 29 who had mild COVID-19 (a few samples of this study predate the infection). Cell type and time point are not known. Both conserved end residues are part of each CDR3. A D gene is named only where the DNA matches it firmly. A clone size is listed for some rows: how often the clone was seen (once, few, many), or a class if it is expanded.

DNA | CDR3 | D | V | length | J | size
TGTGCCACCAGCAGTCTCTGGGGGGAGCAGTTCTTC | CATSSLWGEQFF | . | TRBV15 | 12 | TRBJ2-1 | few
TGTGCCAGCAGTTTTGGGGGATTGAACGAGCAGTACTTC | CASSFGGLNEQYF | . | TRBV12-3/TRBV12-4 | 13 | TRBJ2-7 | .
TGTGCCAGCAGTTCCTTCGAGGCGGGCACTGAAGCTTTCTTT | CASSSFEAGTEAFF | . | TRBV12-3/TRBV12-4 | 14 | TRBJ1-1 | .
TGCGCCAGCAGCTTGGCCCAAGCAGACACAGATACGCAGTATTTT | CASSLAQADTDTQYF | . | TRBV5-1 | 15 | TRBJ2-3 | few
TGTGCCAGCAGTTTCCGTAGCCAGGGAAGCACAGATACGCAGTATTTT | CASSFRSQGSTDTQYF | . | TRBV12-3/TRBV12-4 | 16 | TRBJ2-3 | few
TGCGCCAGCAGCTTGGTTGGAGGGGTAAGCACAGATACGCAGTATTTT | CASSLVGGVSTDTQYF | . | TRBV5-1 | 16 | TRBJ2-3 | .
TGTGCCAGCAGTCAGCGTTTGAGCACTGAAGCTTTCTTT | CASSQRLSTEAFF | . | TRBV6-4 | 13 | TRBJ1-1 | few
TGCGCCAGCAGCCCTATGGGACAGGGAAACACTGAAGCTTTCTTT | CASSPMGQGNTEAFF | TRBD1 | TRBV5-1 | 15 | TRBJ1-1 | .
TGTGCCAGTCTGGCAGGGAATGTGGAGACCCAGTACTTC | CASLAGNVETQYF | . | TRBV12-3/TRBV12-4 | 13 | TRBJ2-5 | .
TGTGCCAGCAGCTTAGCAAGGTCGGAGCAGTTCTTC | CASSLARSEQFF | . | TRBV7-3 | 12 | TRBJ2-1 | .
TGCAGTGCTAGTCGCGGGGATCAAGAGACCCAGTACTTC | CSASRGDQETQYF | . | TRBV20-1 | 13 | TRBJ2-5 | .
TGTGCCATCAGTGATAACAGAAATGGCTACACCTTC | CAISDNRNGYTF | . | TRBV10-3 | 12 | TRBJ1-2 | few
TGTGCCAGCAGCTTGTCCCGGGACAGGGATCAGCCCCAGCATTTT | CASSLSRDRDQPQHF | TRBD1 | TRBV7-9 | 15 | TRBJ1-5 | many
TGTGCCAGTAGTATCGGCAGGCCCGCCAACATTCAGTACTTC | CASSIGRPANIQYF | . | TRBV19 | 14 | TRBJ2-4 | .
TGTGCCAGCAGCCAATCCCGGTCCAGCGGGGGGGCAAATACGCAGTATTTT | CASSQSRSSGGANTQYF | TRBD2 | TRBV4-2 | 17 | TRBJ2-3 | few
TGCAGTGCTAGATTCGAAAACACTGAAGCTTTCTTT | CSARFENTEAFF | . | TRBV20-1 | 12 | TRBJ1-1 | few
TGTGCCAGCAGTGAGCTAGGGAGCACAGATACGCAGTATTTT | CASSELGSTDTQYF | . | TRBV6-4 | 14 | TRBJ2-3 | .
TGTGCCAGCAGCTTAGCCGAACGAGGCTCTGGAAACACCATATATTTT | CASSLAERGSGNTIYF | . | TRBV7-9 | 16 | TRBJ1-3 | .
TGTGCCAGCAGCGTAGATTCCAATGAGCAGTTCTTC | CASSVDSNEQFF | . | TRBV9 | 12 | TRBJ2-1 | .